This TCR beta chain was captured in a study of blood T cell repertoires in COVID-19. About the study: The samples span acute and convalescent COVID-19 from the United States, Italy and Spain.

The germline CDR1 and CDR2 sequences are MDHEN and SYDVKM. V gave up 10 bases and J gave up 0 bases, with 6 bases separating them. This CDR3 comprises 11 residues. Sequencing was performed with immunoSEQ multiplex PCR; in TCRdb, only in-frame clones are kept and a portion is missing. In the table there are 60,000 to 70,000 clones, about nine tenths of which are singletons. The clonotype originates from a human donor with active COVID-19. The donor label of this sample is uncertain. Sequenced material: peripheral blood. The chain employs TRBV28 and TRBJ1-1; no reliable D call. The CDR3 sequence: CATLLNTEAFF. The CDR3 region has the DNA TGTGCCACCCTACTGAACACTGAAGCTTTCTTT.